The text below deals with one T cell receptor beta chain. What it binds is unknown. TCRdb recomputed calls from the 5' RACE reads with MiXCR, one row per CDR3 protein. Of 300,000 to 350,000 distinct CDR3 sequences listed, less than 20% were seen once; the top ten hold about 21%. This CDR3 is built from 15 residues. V lost 0 bases to trimming and J lost 7 bases, with 10 bases between them. From germline, CDR1 is SGHTA and CDR2 FQGTGA. This specimen belongs to a study of T-cell memory formation after mild COVID-19. Study at large: Across donors, TCR clusters were largely donor specific.

Study-wide findings and caveats: A second wave expanding day 15 to 37 was CD4+-biased; contracting clones were balanced. Memory cells collected pre-infection included some clones that later responded, suggesting cross-reactive memory joined.

The TCR was taken from a man in his late teens or twenties who had mild COVID-19 (a few samples of this study predate the infection). Cell type and time point are not known. The chain carries TRBV7-3 and TRBJ1-6; no reliable D call. The sequencing input was PBMCs or a T cell subset sorted from them (not recorded which). Here the CDR3 reads CASSLTGWGNSPLHF. The CDR3 DNA reads as TGTGCCAGCAGCTTAACGGGCTGGGGAAATTCACCCCTCCACTTT.